These 26 T cell receptor beta chains originate from one sample sequenced in a study of shared clonotypes between healthy human individuals. This table comes from immunoSEQ multiplex PCR, and its TCRdb copy is limited to in-frame clones, with some not included. The profile shows 800,000 to 950,000 clones, 90% to 97% of them singletons. Naivety among CD8 cells was defined by CD45RO negativity and positive CCR7 selection, thereby excluding terminally differentiated effector memory CD45RA+ cells. The sequenced sample was naive CD8+ T cells sorted from blood. The receptor set was obtained from a man aged 30 to 39 in good health.

The chain recombines TRBV14 with TRBJ2-1; tentatively, D is TRBD1 or TRBD2 (5 bases each). The V gene lost 0 bases and the J gene lost 2 bases, with 11 bases spanning the gap. From germline, CDR1 is SGHDN and CDR2 FVKESK. The length of the CDR3 is 16 residues. CDR3 protein: CASSQDSEGPYNEQFF. DNA of the CDR3: TGTGCCAGCAGCCAAGATTCTGAGGGACCCTACAATGAGCAGTTCTTC. Combining the CDR3 with reference TRBV14 and TRBJ2-1 gives the whole variable domain EAGVTQFPSHSVIEKGQTVTLRCDPISGHDNLYWYRRVMGKEIKFLLHFVKESKQDESGMPNNRFLAERTGGTYSTLKVQPAELEDSGVYFCASSQDSEGPYNEQFFGPGTRLTVL.

The chain carries TRBV6-1 and TRBJ2-5; 7 bases fit TRBD2. This CDR3 contains 14 residues. Germline trimming cut 3 bases from V and 4 bases from J; bases unmatched to any gene: 5. From germline, CDR1 is MNHNS and CDR2 SASEGT. Here the CDR3 reads CASSDLAELETQYF. Written as DNA, the CDR3 is TGTGCCAGCAGTGATCTAGCGGAGTTAGAGACCCAGTACTTC.

This sequence joins TRBV29-1 and TRBJ2-3, with unresolved D. The CDR3 runs 14 residues. The germline V gene encodes CDR1 SQVTM and CDR2 ANQGSEA. Between the trimmed V and J ends, which lost 4 bases and 0 bases, there was a span of 11 bases. The CDR3 sequence is CSVASHGSTDTQYF. CDR3 bases: TGCAGCGTTGCATCCCACGGGAGCACAGATACGCAGTATTTT.

Concerning this clone: Within the sample, other DNA sequences also encode this same CDR3. The chain is built from TRBV29-1 and TRBJ2-7; D possibly corresponds to TRBD1 (5 bases). Germline values: CDR1 SQVTM, CDR2 ANQGSEA. V was cut by 1 base and J by 1 base, with 11 bases left in between. The CDR3 covers 14 residues. CDR3 sequence: CSVEGQGESYEQYF. Here the CDR3 DNA reads TGCAGCGTTGAAGGGCAGGGCGAGTCCTACGAGCAGTACTTC.

This rearrangement joins TRBV6-5 to TRBJ2-2, with D uncertain. The CDR3 covers 16 residues. The V and J ends lost 3 bases and 0 bases respectively, with 11 bases between them. CDR1 and CDR2 from the germline V gene are MNHEY and SVGAGI. CDR3 DNA sequence: TGTGCCAGCAGTTATGCGGAACCAACGAACACCGGGGAGCTGTTTTTT. Protein: CASSYAEPTNTGELFF.

The chain uses TRBV25-1 and TRBJ2-3, with 9 positions matching TRBD1. Germline V lookup: CDR1 MGHDK, CDR2 SYGVNS. The junction had 15 bases not matched to a gene; V was cut back by 3 bases and J by 5 bases. The CDR3 runs 18 residues. CDR3 DNA: TGTGCCAGCAGTGACTCTCCAGGACAGGGGTTGTTTGGAGATACGCAGTATTTT. Residues: CASSDSPGQGLFGDTQYF.

The J gene is TRBJ2-1, the V gene TRBV9; TRBD2 agrees at 8 bases. From germline, CDR1 is SGDLS and CDR2 YYNGEE. The CDR3 length is 17 residues. V shed 0 bases and J 4 bases; nucleotides not matched to a gene: 9. CDR3 sequence: CASSVEASGYYYNEQFF. The DNA of the CDR3 is TGTGCCAGCAGCGTAGAGGCTAGCGGGTATTATTACAATGAGCAGTTCTTC.

The chain combines TRBV29-1 with TRBJ2-3; maybe TRBD2 (7 bases). Between the trimmed V and J ends, which lost 6 bases and 5 bases, there was a span of 24 bases. Germline V lookup: CDR1 SQVTM, CDR2 ANQGSEA. The CDR3 has 16 residues. The CDR3 spells CSVVPSRGGPKDTQYF. The CDR3 DNA follows: TGCAGCGTCGTACCTAGCAGGGGAGGGCCCAAAGATACGCAGTATTTT.

J is TRBJ2-5 and V is TRBV27; TRBD1 agrees at 7 bases. This CDR3 comprises 15 residues. Germline-derived CDR1 and CDR2 are MNHEY and SMNVEV (reference sequence). Trimming cost V 3 bases and J 1 base; bases outside gene matches: 5. DNA for the CDR3: TGTGCCAGCAGTTTGCTGTGGACAGGCCAAGAGACCCAGTACTTC. It translates to CASSLLWTGQETQYF.

The chain links TRBV27 to TRBJ2-1, with 13 bases identical to TRBD2. V lost 2 bases to trimming and J lost 7 bases; unmatched junction nucleotides: 8. The CDR3 is 17 amino acids. Germline lookup yields CDR1 MNHEY and CDR2 SMNVEV (reference sequence). CDR3 in DNA: TGTGCCAGCAGTTTACCCCGACTAGCGGGAGGATTTAATGAGCAGTTCTTC. This encodes CASSLPRLAGGFNEQFF.

V usage is TRBV19 and J usage is TRBJ2-1; 15 bases are shared with TRBD2. Looked up from germline, CDR1 is LNHDA and CDR2 is SQIVND (reference sequence). The trim removed 0 bases at V and 6 bases at J, leaving 3 bases unmatched. The CDR3 has 17 amino acids. The DNA of the CDR3 is TGTGCCAGTAGTATAGATCGGACTAGCGGGAGGGCCAATGAGCAGTTCTTC. Amino acid sequence: CASSIDRTSGRANEQFF.

The J gene is TRBJ2-3, the V gene TRBV15; TRBD1 agrees at 7 bases. Germline-derived CDR1 and CDR2 are LNHNV and YYDKDF (reference sequence). This CDR3 spans 13 amino acids. J lost 6 bases, V lost 8 bases, and 8 bases had no gene match. This chain's CDR3 is CATQKTGVDTQYF. Written as DNA, the CDR3 is TGTGCCACCCAAAAAACAGGGGTCGATACGCAGTATTTT.

A note on this clone: The sample holds other DNA sequences that translate to the same CDR3. V and J are TRBV30 and TRBJ2-7, with 9 bases identical to TRBD1. CDR1 and CDR2 (germline): GTSNPN, SVGIG (reference sequence). The V and J ends lost 2 bases and 3 bases, in that order; junction bases with no gene match: 5. This CDR3 has 14 amino acids. The CDR3 bases are TGTGCCTGGAGTCCGGGACAGGGTCTCTACGAGCAGTACTTC. The encoded protein is CAWSPGQGLYEQYF.

This clone was recorded once. The chain employs TRBV19 and TRBJ1-1; possible D gene TRBD1, 6 bases. Deletions cut 2 bases from V and 5 bases from J, with 12 bases between. This CDR3 has 14 residues. Germline CDR1 LNHDA, CDR2 SQIVND (reference sequence). For the CDR3, the DNA is TGTGCCAGTAGTATAAGGGAGCAGGGGACTGAAGCTTTCTTT. It yields the protein CASSIREQGTEAFF.

This sequence joins TRBV5-4 and TRBJ1-4; 9 nucleotides agree with TRBD1. The ends lost 0 bases at V and 4 bases at J; junction bases unmatched: 7. CDR1 and CDR2 from the germline V gene are SGHNT and YYREEE (reference sequence). The CDR3 is 17 residues long. CDR3 in amino acids: CASSLAGTGLHNEKLFF. The CDR3 nucleotides are TGTGCCAGCAGCTTGGCTGGGACAGGGTTACATAATGAAAAACTGTTTTTT.

V usage is TRBV9 and J usage is TRBJ2-7, with 9 positions matching TRBD1. Trimming removed 7 bases from V and 9 bases from J; junction bases left unmatched: 8. Germline loops: CDR1 SGDLS, CDR2 YYNGEE. The CDR3 has 12 residues. CDR3 nucleotides: TGTGCCAGCGGTGGGGGACAGGGTCCGCAGTACTTC. It encodes CASGGGQGPQYF.

This chain uses TRBV4-1 with TRBJ1-4, with D maybe TRBD1 (5 bases). Between the trimmed V and J ends, which lost 4 bases and 4 bases, there was a span of 13 bases. Germline V gene lookup returns CDR1 MGHRA and CDR2 YSYEKL. The CDR3 length is 15 residues. The CDR3 reads CASSPEGRYNEKLFF. For the CDR3, the DNA is TGCGCCAGCAGCCCTGAGGGGCGGTATAATGAAAAACTGTTTTTT.

This chain connects TRBV5-1 to TRBJ1-2, with 7 bases aligning to TRBD1. Germline V CDR1 and CDR2: SGHRS, YFSETQ. Trimming at V came to 5 bases and at J to 3 bases, leaving 10 bases not matched to a gene. The CDR3 extends over 15 amino acids. The CDR3 spells CASSSRDRADYGYTF. The CDR3 coding sequence is TGCGCCAGCAGTAGCCGCGACAGGGCGGACTATGGCTACACCTTC.

The chain joins TRBV27 to TRBJ2-1; D remains unclear. The CDR3 length is 14 residues. CDR1 MNHEY and CDR2 SMNVEV come from the germline V gene (reference sequence). Trimming shortened V by 3 bases and J by 4 bases, and 10 bases separated the two germline ends. CDR3 in amino acids: CASSFNPRYNEQFF. The CDR3 coding sequence is TGTGCCAGCAGTTTCAACCCACGGTACAATGAGCAGTTCTTC.

This chain connects TRBV7-9 to TRBJ2-1, with D unresolved. V gave up 0 bases and J gave up 5 bases, with 8 bases separating them. The germline CDR1 and CDR2 sequences are SEHNR and FQNEAQ (reference sequence). This CDR3 region has 14 residues. The CDR3 loop reads CASSLAVGNNEQFF. The CDR3 coding sequence is TGTGCCAGCAGCTTAGCGGTGGGCAACAATGAGCAGTTCTTC.

CDR3 in DNA: TGTGCCAGCAGTGAATTCGATTTGGGGTTCGCAGATACGCAGTATTTT. It translates to CASSEFDLGFADTQYF. The chain combines TRBV6-1 with TRBJ2-3, with no clear D. This CDR3 is 16 amino acids long. Germline CDR1 reads MNHNS; CDR2 reads SASEGT. Trimming left V 2 bases short and J 4 bases short, with 16 bases between.

The chain has TRBV11-2 and TRBJ1-1; TRBD1 might be the D (5 bases). This CDR3 is 13 amino acids long. From germline, CDR1 is SGHAT and CDR2 FQNNGV. Deletions cut 2 bases from V and 1 base from J, with 5 bases between. This chain's CDR3 is CASSLQGNTEAFF. CDR3 bases: TGTGCCAGCAGCTTACAGGGGAACACTGAAGCTTTCTTT.

The J gene is TRBJ2-7, the V gene TRBV6-6, with D unclear. The germline CDR1 and CDR2 sequences are MNHNY and SVGAGI (reference sequence). The CDR3 is 12 amino acids. Trimming left V 4 bases short and J 2 bases short, with 6 bases between. CDR3 residues: CASSSTAYEQYF. In DNA form, the CDR3 reads TGTGCCAGCAGTTCGACCGCCTACGAGCAGTACTTC.

J is TRBJ1-1 and V is TRBV4-1; D not resolved. CDR1 and CDR2 from the germline V gene are MGHRA and YSYEKL. The V end lost 1 base, the J end lost 5 bases, and 14 bases lay between the germline ends. The CDR3 loop spans 15 amino acids. CDR3 sequence (DNA): TGCGCCAGCAGCCAAGTAGGACGGGAGGCAACTGAAGCTTTCTTT. It translates to CASSQVGREATEAFF.

The chain carries TRBV19 and TRBJ2-7; 7 bases map to TRBD1. V dropped 3 bases and J dropped 1; count of bases not matched to a gene: 3. CDR3 length: 14 residues. CDR1 and CDR2 (germline): LNHDA, SQIVND (reference sequence). For the CDR3, the DNA is TGTGCCAGTAGTATGACAGGGCCATCCTACGAGCAGTACTTC. This gives the protein CASSMTGPSYEQYF.

This sequence joins TRBV2 and TRBJ2-7; D not certain. Germline V lookup: CDR1 SNHLY, CDR2 FYNNEI. Trimming cost V 6 bases and J 5 bases, with 11 bases left between them. The CDR3 is 12 residues long. The CDR3 region is CASRDLKDEQYF. The CDR3 region has the DNA TGTGCCAGCAGGGACCTGAAGGACGAGCAGTACTTC.